This TCR beta chain was captured by sequencing in a study of Graves' ophthalmopathy and Graves' hyperthyroidism. Overall study results and limits: Sensitivity of around 86% and specificity of around 76% were achieved when a 13-signature model separated ophthalmopathy from stable hyperthyroidism.

The table lists this clonotype with a few counts. Its matching antigen is unknown. TCR beta CDR3 regions were amplified from RNA transcripts. HTBI-primed first-round RT-PCR preceded second-round multiplex PCR. TCRdb re-derived calls from the multiplex PCR reads in MiXCR, one entry per CDR3 protein. The top ten hold roughly 11% of the sample, which has about 1.1 million distinct CDR3 sequences, less than 45% seen once. The V gene lost 5 bases and the J gene lost 0 bases, with 10 bases spanning the gap. The CDR3 has 15 amino acids. The V and J genes are TRBV12-3 or TRBV12-4 and TRBJ1-4; D gene ambiguous. This clonotype was obtained from an adult man with Graves' hyperthyroidism. The sample consisted of peripheral blood or thyroid tissue (not recorded which). In DNA, the CDR3 is TGTGCCAGCAGTCCCCCCACAGCAACTAATGAAAAACTGTTTTTT. Translating gives CASSPPTATNEKLFF.